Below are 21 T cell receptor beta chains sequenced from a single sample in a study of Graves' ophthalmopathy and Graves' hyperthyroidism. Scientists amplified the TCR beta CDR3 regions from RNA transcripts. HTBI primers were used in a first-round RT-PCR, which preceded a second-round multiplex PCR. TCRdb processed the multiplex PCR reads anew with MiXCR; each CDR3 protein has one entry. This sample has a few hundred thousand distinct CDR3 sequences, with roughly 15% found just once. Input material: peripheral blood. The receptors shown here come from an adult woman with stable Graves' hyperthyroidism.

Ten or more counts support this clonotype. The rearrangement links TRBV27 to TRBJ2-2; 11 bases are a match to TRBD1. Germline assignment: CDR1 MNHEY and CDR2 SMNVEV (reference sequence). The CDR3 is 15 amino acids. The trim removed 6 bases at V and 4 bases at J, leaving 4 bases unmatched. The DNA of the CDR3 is TGTGCCAGCAGATGGACAGGGGGCGGCACCGGGGAGCTGTTTTTT. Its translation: CASRWTGGGTGELFF.

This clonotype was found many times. Here the CDR3 reads CASSIVRGGPEAFF. In DNA, the CDR3 is TGTGCCAGTAGTATAGTTCGAGGGGGCCCTGAAGCTTTCTTT. The rearrangement uses TRBV19 and TRBJ1-1, with 7 bases matching TRBD1. The V gene's germline CDR1 is LNHDA and CDR2 SQIVND (reference sequence). The ends lost 1 base at V and 6 bases at J; junction bases unmatched: 5. CDR3 length equals 14 residues.

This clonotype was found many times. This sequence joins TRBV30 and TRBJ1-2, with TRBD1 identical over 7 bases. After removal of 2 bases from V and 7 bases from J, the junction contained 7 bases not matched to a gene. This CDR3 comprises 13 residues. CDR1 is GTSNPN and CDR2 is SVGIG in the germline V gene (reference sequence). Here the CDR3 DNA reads TGTGCCTGGAGTAAGGCCAGGGGGGTTGGCTACACCTTC. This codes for CAWSKARGVGYTF.

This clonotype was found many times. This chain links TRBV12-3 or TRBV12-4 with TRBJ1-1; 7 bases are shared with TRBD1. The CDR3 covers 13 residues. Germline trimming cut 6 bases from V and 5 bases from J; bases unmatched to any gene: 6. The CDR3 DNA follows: TGTGCCAGCAGATGGACAGGCTGGACTGAAGCTTTCTTT. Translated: CASRWTGWTEAFF.

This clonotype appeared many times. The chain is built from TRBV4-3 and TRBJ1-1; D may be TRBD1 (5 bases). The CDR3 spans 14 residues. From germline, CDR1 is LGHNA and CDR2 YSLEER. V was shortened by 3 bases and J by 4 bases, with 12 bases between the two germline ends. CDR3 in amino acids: CASSHLQGGTEAFF. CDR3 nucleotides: TGCGCCAGCAGCCATCTCCAGGGTGGCACTGAAGCTTTCTTT.

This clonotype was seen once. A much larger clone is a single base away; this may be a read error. The DNA of the CDR3 is TGTGCCAGCCTTTACCAGGGCAGCACTGAACCTTTCTTT. Translating gives CASLYQGSTEPFF. The chain uses TRBV6-5 and TRBJ1-1, with D possibly being TRBD1 (5 bases). The CDR3 spans 13 residues. Germline V gene data show CDR1 as MNHEY and CDR2 as SVGAGI.

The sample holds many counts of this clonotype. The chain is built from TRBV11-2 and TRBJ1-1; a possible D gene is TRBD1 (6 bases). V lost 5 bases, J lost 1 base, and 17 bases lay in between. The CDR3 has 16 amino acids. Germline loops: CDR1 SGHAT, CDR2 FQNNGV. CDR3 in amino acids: CASSPRGSRGNTEAFF. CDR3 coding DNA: TGTGCCAGCAGCCCCAGGGGATCTCGGGGGAACACTGAAGCTTTCTTT.

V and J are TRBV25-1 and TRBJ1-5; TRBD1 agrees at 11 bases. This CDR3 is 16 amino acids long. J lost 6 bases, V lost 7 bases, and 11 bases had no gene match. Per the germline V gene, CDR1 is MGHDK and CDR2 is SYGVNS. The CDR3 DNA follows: TGTGCCAGCACCCGCAGGGACAGGGGGATGACTCAGCCCCAGCATTTT. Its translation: CASTRRDRGMTQPQHF.

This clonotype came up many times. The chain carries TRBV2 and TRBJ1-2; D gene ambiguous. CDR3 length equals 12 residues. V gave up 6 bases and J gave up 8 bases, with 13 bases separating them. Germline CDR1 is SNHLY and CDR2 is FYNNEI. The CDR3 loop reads CASSVYVGGYTF. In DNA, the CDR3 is TGTGCCAGCAGCGTGTACGTGGGAGGCTACACCTTC.

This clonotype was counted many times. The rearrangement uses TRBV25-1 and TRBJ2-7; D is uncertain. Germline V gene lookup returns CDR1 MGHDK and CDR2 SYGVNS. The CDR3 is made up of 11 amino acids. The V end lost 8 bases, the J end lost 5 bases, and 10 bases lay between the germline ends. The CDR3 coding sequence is TGTGCCAGCGGGTTGGGCCACGAGCAGTACTTC. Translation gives CASGLGHEQYF.

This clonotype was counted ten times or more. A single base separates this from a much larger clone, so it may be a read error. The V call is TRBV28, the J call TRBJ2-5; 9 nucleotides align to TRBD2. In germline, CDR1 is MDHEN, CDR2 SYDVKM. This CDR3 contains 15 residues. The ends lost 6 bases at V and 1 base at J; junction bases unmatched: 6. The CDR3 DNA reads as TGTGCCAGCAGCTTTAGCGGGAGCCTCCAAGAGACCCAGTACTTC. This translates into CASSFSGSLQETQYF.

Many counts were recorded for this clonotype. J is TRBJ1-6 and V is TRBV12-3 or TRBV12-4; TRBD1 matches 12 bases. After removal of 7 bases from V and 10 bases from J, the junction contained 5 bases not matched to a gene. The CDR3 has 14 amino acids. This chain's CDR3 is CASTPGQGASPLHF. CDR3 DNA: TGTGCCAGCACCCCGGGACAGGGGGCCTCACCCCTCCACTTT.

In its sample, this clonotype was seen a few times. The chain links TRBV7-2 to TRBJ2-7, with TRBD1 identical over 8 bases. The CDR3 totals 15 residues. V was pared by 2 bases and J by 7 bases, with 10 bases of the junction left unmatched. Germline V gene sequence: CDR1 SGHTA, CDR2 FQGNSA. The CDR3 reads CASSLTGGRPAEQYF. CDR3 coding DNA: TGTGCCAGCAGCTTAACAGGGGGGCGACCGGCTGAGCAGTACTTC.

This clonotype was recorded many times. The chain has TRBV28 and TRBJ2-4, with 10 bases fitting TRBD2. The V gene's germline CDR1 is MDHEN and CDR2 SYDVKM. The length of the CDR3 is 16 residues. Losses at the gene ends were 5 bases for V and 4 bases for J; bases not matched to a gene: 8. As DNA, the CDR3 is TGTGCCAGCAGTCCAAGACTAGCGGGCGTTAAAAACATTCAGTACTTC. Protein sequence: CASSPRLAGVKNIQYF.

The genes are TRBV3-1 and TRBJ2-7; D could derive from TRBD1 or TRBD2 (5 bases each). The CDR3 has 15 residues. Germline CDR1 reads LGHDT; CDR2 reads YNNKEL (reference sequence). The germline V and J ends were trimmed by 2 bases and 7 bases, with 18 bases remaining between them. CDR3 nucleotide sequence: TGTGCCAGCAGCCAACTGGGGCCGAGCGGTCCGGAGCAGTACTTC. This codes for CASSQLGPSGPEQYF.

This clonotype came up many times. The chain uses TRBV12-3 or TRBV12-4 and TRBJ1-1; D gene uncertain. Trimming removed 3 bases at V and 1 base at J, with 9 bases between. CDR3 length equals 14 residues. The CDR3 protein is CASSLSGKNTEAFF. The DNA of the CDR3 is TGTGCCAGCAGTTTGTCCGGAAAGAACACTGAAGCTTTCTTT.

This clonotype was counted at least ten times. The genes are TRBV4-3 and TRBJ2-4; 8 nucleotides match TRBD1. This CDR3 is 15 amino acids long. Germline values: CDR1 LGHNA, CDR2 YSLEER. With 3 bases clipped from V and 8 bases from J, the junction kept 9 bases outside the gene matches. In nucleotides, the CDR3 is TGCGCCAGCAGCCATTACCCGGGACAGGCGGACATTCAGTACTTC. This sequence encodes CASSHYPGQADIQYF.

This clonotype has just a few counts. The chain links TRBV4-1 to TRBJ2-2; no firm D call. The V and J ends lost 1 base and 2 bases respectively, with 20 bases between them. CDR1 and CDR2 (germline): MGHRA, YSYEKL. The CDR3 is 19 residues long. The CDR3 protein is CASSQVVVFGGYNTGELFF. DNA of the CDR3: TGCGCCAGCAGCCAAGTCGTAGTGTTCGGCGGATATAACACCGGGGAGCTGTTTTTT.

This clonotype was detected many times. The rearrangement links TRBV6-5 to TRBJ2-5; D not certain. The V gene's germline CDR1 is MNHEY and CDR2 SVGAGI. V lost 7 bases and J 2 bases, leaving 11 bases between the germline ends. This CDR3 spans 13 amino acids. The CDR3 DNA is TGTGCCAGCAAACCCGCAGGACAAGAGACCCAGTACTTC. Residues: CASKPAGQETQYF.

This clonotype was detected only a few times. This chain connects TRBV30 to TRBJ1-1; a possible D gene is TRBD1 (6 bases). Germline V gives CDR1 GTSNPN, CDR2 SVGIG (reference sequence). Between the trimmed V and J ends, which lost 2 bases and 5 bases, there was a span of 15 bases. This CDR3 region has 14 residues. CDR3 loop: CAWSKGGSRTEAFF. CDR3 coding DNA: TGTGCCTGGAGTAAGGGGGGCTCGAGAACTGAAGCTTTCTTT.

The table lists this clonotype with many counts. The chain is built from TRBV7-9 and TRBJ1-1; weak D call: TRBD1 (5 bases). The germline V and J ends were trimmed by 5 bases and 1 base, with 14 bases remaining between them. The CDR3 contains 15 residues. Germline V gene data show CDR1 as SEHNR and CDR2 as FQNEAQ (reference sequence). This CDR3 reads CASSPPRGSNTEAFF. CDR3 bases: TGTGCCAGCAGCCCGCCCCGGGGGTCGAACACTGAAGCTTTCTTT.